Below are 18 T cell receptor beta chains sequenced from a single sample in a study of Ad26.COV2.S vaccination and SARS-CoV-2 variants. Clones were read by immunoSEQ multiplex PCR, and TCRdb kept only the in-frame ones, dropping some. The table records 350,000 to 500,000 clones, approximately 90% of them present only once. As to treatment: 19 received Ad26.COV2.S at low or high dose, single or two shots; 5 received placebo; per-sample allocation not given. Sampling happened 63 days after the first vaccine or placebo injection. The specimen comprised peripheral blood, sampled in a trial of Ad26.COV2.S vaccine versus placebo. Receptors originate from a person between 18 and 65 years old who received the Ad26.COV2.S COVID-19 vaccine or a placebo.

The chain recombines TRBV2 with TRBJ1-1; D gene uncertain. The CDR3 is 14 residues long. Deletions cut 5 bases from V and 1 base from J, with 11 bases between. Looked up from germline, CDR1 is SNHLY and CDR2 is FYNNEI. CDR3 sequence reads: CASSPRTANTEAFF. DNA for the CDR3: TGTGCCAGCAGTCCTCGGACGGCGAACACTGAAGCTTTCTTT.

This clone has a handful of counts. In the same sample, other DNA sequences code for this CDR3. The genes are TRBV5-4 and TRBJ2-7, with 9 bases that match TRBD1. The CDR3 extends over 14 amino acids. CDR1 SGHNT and CDR2 YYREEE come from the germline V gene (reference sequence). Trimming cost V 0 bases and J 2 bases; bases outside gene matches: 0. The CDR3 here is CASSLGQGAYEQYF. The CDR3 DNA reads TGTGCCAGCAGCTTGGGACAGGGGGCCTACGAGCAGTACTTC.

V usage is TRBV7-9 and J usage is TRBJ1-2; 8 bases are a match to TRBD1. Germline CDR1 is SEHNR and CDR2 is FQNEAQ (reference sequence). The CDR3 is 16 residues long. V lost 5 bases, J lost 5 bases, and 13 bases stayed unmatched. The CDR3 DNA follows: TGTGCCAGCAGCCCAGGACAGGGCCAACTTATATATGGCTACACCTTC. It translates to CASSPGQGQLIYGYTF.

In its sample, this clone was seen a few times. The rearrangement links TRBV28 to TRBJ1-6; D not certain. CDR3 length equals 15 residues. Germline V gives CDR1 MDHEN, CDR2 SYDVKM. Trimming pared 6 bases from V and 0 bases from J, leaving 9 bases between. Written as DNA, the CDR3 is TGTGCCAGCAGGGTCCCTAGCTCCTATAATTCACCCCTCCACTTT. Translated, it gives CASRVPSSYNSPLHF.

This clone has just a few counts. The same CDR3 arises from other DNA sequences in this sample as well. The rearrangement joins TRBV4-2 to TRBJ2-6; no definite D call. The V and J ends lost 0 bases and 0 bases respectively, with 6 bases between them. This CDR3 is 16 amino acids long. In germline, CDR1 is LGHNA, CDR2 YNFKEQ. The CDR3 bases are TGTGCCAGCAGCCAAGATCCCCACTCTGGGGCCAACGTCCTGACTTTC. It translates to CASSQDPHSGANVLTF.

A note on this clone: The DNA is left out, because the CDR3 cannot be placed on it with certainty; the CDR3 is given as TCRdb lists it. This rearrangement joins TRBV7-9 to TRBJ1-6. CDR1 and CDR2 from the germline V gene are SEHNR and FQNEAQ (reference sequence). Counting both end residues, the CDR3 totals 15 amino acids. The CDR3: CASSLVDFRGSPLHF.

This clone was seen only a few times. The genes are TRBV28 and TRBJ2-7; tentatively, D is TRBD2 (6 bases). CDR1 is MDHEN, CDR2 SYDVKM, per germline. The germline V and J ends were trimmed by 4 bases and 6 bases, with 16 bases remaining between them. The CDR3 contains 14 residues. The CDR3 sequence is CASSSSGLPVEQYF. The CDR3 DNA is TGTGCCAGCAGTTCGAGCGGGCTCCCGGTCGAGCAGTACTTC.

The V call is TRBV5-4, the J call TRBJ1-1; D gene uncertain. V was cut by 4 bases and J by 8 bases, with 18 bases left in between. The CDR3 extends over 14 amino acids. The V gene's germline CDR1 is SGHNT and CDR2 YYREEE (reference sequence). CDR3 sequence: CASSHVGRKPEAFF. The CDR3 nucleotides are TGTGCCAGCAGCCACGTAGGGAGGAAACCCGAAGCTTTCTTT.

The rearrangement links TRBV28 to TRBJ2-3; TRBD1 or TRBD2 may be the D gene (6 bases each). The V end lost 6 bases, the J end lost 6 bases, and 19 bases lay between the germline ends. Germline V gives CDR1 MDHEN, CDR2 SYDVKM. The CDR3 sequence is 15 residues long. CDR3 bases: TGTGCCAGCAGGGACGTCGGGGGCGTGCTGGATACGCAGTATTTT. It encodes CASRDVGGVLDTQYF.

This clone was counted once. The CDR3 here is CASSFGLNTDTQYF. The DNA for the CDR3 is TGTGCCAGCAGCTTTGGGTTGAACACAGATACGCAGTATTTT. V is TRBV11-3 and J is TRBJ2-3; D remains unclear. The CDR3 has 14 amino acids. V shed 3 bases and J shed 2 bases, with 9 bases lying between them. Germline V CDR1 and CDR2: SGHNT, YENEEA.

This chain joins TRBV4-1 and TRBJ2-5; D is uncertain. The CDR3 is 15 residues long. V dropped 1 base and J dropped 5 bases, with 14 bases sitting between them. Per the germline V gene, CDR1 is MGHRA and CDR2 is YSYEKL. The CDR3 DNA reads TGCGCCAGCAGCCAAGCACCTGGAGCGTACGAGACCCAGTACTTC. Its protein product is CASSQAPGAYETQYF.

V usage is TRBV4-2 and J usage is TRBJ1-2; 7 nucleotides align to TRBD1. Germline assignment: CDR1 LGHNA and CDR2 YNFKEQ. J lost 8 bases, V lost 0 bases, and 9 bases had no gene match. The CDR3 runs 15 residues. CDR3 residues: CASSQERQGLYGYTF. The CDR3 DNA sequence: TGTGCCAGCAGCCAAGAGAGACAGGGCCTATACGGCTACACCTTC.

The CDR3 sequence is CAISEVRTGDNSPLHF. As DNA, the CDR3 is TGTGCCATCAGTGAGGTTCGGACAGGGGATAATTCACCCCTCCACTTT. The gene calls are TRBV10-3 and TRBJ1-6; 9 bases map to TRBD1. The CDR3 consists of 16 residues. The ends lost 2 bases at V and 5 bases at J; junction bases unmatched: 4. CDR1 and CDR2 from the germline V gene are ENHRY and SYGVKD.

The chain recombines TRBV19 with TRBJ2-1; D may be TRBD2 (5 bases). The CDR3 length is 12 residues. Germline CDR1 and CDR2: LNHDA and SQIVND (reference sequence). The ends were cut back, 3 bases at V and 7 bases at J, with 7 bases in the middle. The CDR3 bases are TGTGCCAGTAGTATTGAGGGAAATGAGCAGTTCTTC. Its translation is CASSIEGNEQFF. Full variable domain (remainder filled in from reference TRBV19 and TRBJ2-1): DGGITQSPKYLFRKEGQNVTLSCEQNLNHDAMYWYRQDPGQGLRLIYYSQIVNDFQKGDIAEGYSVSREKKESFPLTVTSAQKNPTAFYLCASSIEGNEQFFGPGTRLTVL.

This clone appeared a few times. The chain couples TRBV9 to TRBJ2-7; 8 nucleotides agree with TRBD1. CDR3 size: 13 residues. Germline V gene sequence: CDR1 SGDLS, CDR2 YYNGEE. The V gene end was trimmed by 3 bases and the J gene end by 3 bases; junction bases not matched to a gene: 2. Here the CDR3 reads CASSGGTGYEQYF. CDR3 nucleotides: TGTGCCAGCAGCGGGGGGACAGGCTACGAGCAGTACTTC. The complete variable domain, with remaining parts taken from reference TRBV9 and TRBJ2-7, reads DSGVTQTPKHLITATGQRVTLRCSPRSGDLSVYWYQQSLDQGLQFLIQYYNGEERAKGNILERFSAQQFPDLHSELNLSSLELGDSALYFCASSGGTGYEQYFGPGTRLTVT.

The rearrangement joins TRBV7-8 to TRBJ2-3; D is undetermined. Germline V CDR1 and CDR2: SGHVS, FQNEAQ. V was cut by 2 bases and J by 5 bases, with 14 bases left in between. The length of the CDR3 is 15 residues. CDR3 nucleotides: TGTGCCAGCAGCTTATTCCTCGTCGGTGGAGATACGCAGTATTTT. It is translated as CASSLFLVGGDTQYF.

V and J are TRBV5-5 and TRBJ2-7; D remains unclear. This CDR3 is built from 14 residues. Germline lookup yields CDR1 SGHKS and CDR2 YYEKEE (reference sequence). Deletions cut 4 bases from V and 2 bases from J, with 13 bases between. Here the CDR3 reads CASSLADGAYEQYF. CDR3 nucleotides: TGTGCCAGCAGCCTGGCGGACGGAGCCTACGAGCAGTACTTC.

This clone was seen only a few times. The chain is built from TRBV4-3 and TRBJ2-7; maybe TRBD2 (7 bases). Germline CDR1 is LGHNA and CDR2 is YSLEER. CDR3 length: 16 residues. Trimming took off 2 bases at V and 2 bases at J, with 16 bases between the two ends. Here the CDR3 reads CASSQTKGGFTYEQYF. DNA for the CDR3: TGCGCCAGCAGCCAAACTAAGGGGGGGTTTACCTACGAGCAGTACTTC.